These T cell receptor beta chains were read from a single sample in a study of T cells in Graves' hyperthyroidism and ophthalmopathy. TCRdb used MiXCR to reprocess the multiplex PCR reads, holding one entry per CDR3 protein. The top ten clones hold around 28% of a sample with over 350,000 distinct CDR3 sequences, about an eighth of them seen once. The sequencing input was blood. These receptors all stem from a man in his forties or fifties with Graves' ophthalmopathy. CDR3s include the opening cysteine and the closing phenylalanine or tryptophan. Each record gives: V gene, J gene, D gene, clone size, CDR3 protein, CDR3 DNA. The D gene is left open where the match is weak. Only part of the rows carry a size: once, few, many, or a class if the clone is expanded.

>TRBV30|TRBJ2-7|TRBD2|many
CAWSPGTSQEQYF
TGTGCCTGGAGTCCGGGGACTAGTCAAGAGCAGTACTTC
>TRBV11-2|TRBJ2-3|.|many
CASSPEGDTQYF
TGTGCCAGCAGCCCAGAAGGAGATACGCAGTATTTT
>TRBV27|TRBJ1-1|.|many
CASSFEAGVYTEAFF
TGTGCCAGCAGTTTCGAGGCAGGGGTTTACACTGAAGCTTTCTTT
>TRBV3-1|TRBJ1-2|TRBD1|many
CASSPRQGVSYGYTF
TGTGCCAGCAGCCCGAGACAGGGGGTGAGCTATGGCTACACCTTC
>TRBV20-1|TRBJ2-1|TRBD2|.
CSASLASGRGGQFF
TGCAGTGCTAGTCTAGCTAGCGGGAGGGGAGGGCAGTTCTTC
>TRBV11-2|TRBJ1-1|.|many
CASSMGGPEALF
TGTGCCAGCAGCATGGGGGGCCCTGAAGCTCTCTTT
>TRBV30|TRBJ1-1|.|many
CAWDRSTEAFF
TGTGCCTGGGATAGATCCACTGAAGCTTTCTTT
>TRBV28|TRBJ2-5|.|few
CASSVQGVGETQYF
TGTGCCAGCAGTGTACAGGGTGTAGGGGAGACCCAGTACTTC
>TRBV7-6|TRBJ2-3|.|few
CASSLYSRAKDTQYF
TGTGCCAGCAGCTTATATTCCAGGGCCAAGGATACGCAGTATTTT
>TRBV18|TRBJ2-7|TRBD1|.
CASSSSGTGWTEVGYEQYF
TGTGCCAGCTCATCATCCGGGACAGGCTGGACCGAAGTTGGTTACGAGCAGTACTTC
>TRBV19|TRBJ1-1|TRBD1|once
CAGSIEGAGPTEAFF
TGTGCCGGTAGTATAGAGGGGGCCGGTCCCACTGAAGCTTTCTTT
>TRBV6-1|TRBJ2-3|.|many
CASSALASPSTDTQYF
TGTGCCAGCAGTGCTCTAGCAAGTCCTAGCACAGATACGCAGTATTTT
>TRBV7-9|TRBJ1-4|.|many
CASSPTSWGPGKLFF
TGTGCCAGCAGCCCCACCAGCTGGGGGCCTGGAAAACTGTTTTTT
>TRBV20-1|TRBJ2-2|.|.
CSARENGLALNTGELFF
TGCAGTGCTAGGGAGAACGGTCTAGCGCTTAACACCGGGGAGCTGTTTTTT
>TRBV28|TRBJ2-1|.|many
CASSPGGQGSDEQFF
TGTGCCAGCAGTCCGGGTGGGCAGGGGAGTGATGAGCAGTTCTTC
>TRBV3-1|TRBJ2-5|.|many
CASSQGIGVLETQYF
TGTGCCAGCAGCCAAGGGATCGGGGTATTAGAGACCCAGTACTTC
>TRBV18|TRBJ2-1|TRBD1|many
CASSPSQGASNEQFF
TGTGCCAGCTCACCTTCACAGGGGGCGAGCAATGAGCAGTTCTTC
>TRBV9|TRBJ1-5|.|many
CASSVREGQPQHF
TGTGCCAGCAGCGTGAGGGAAGGCCAGCCCCAGCATTTT
>TRBV18|TRBJ2-5|.|.
CASSSSGGTKETQYF
TGTGCCAGCTCAAGCTCAGGAGGGACCAAAGAGACCCAGTACTTC
>TRBV19|TRBJ1-2|TRBD1|.
CASFPGQPFYGYTF
TGTGCCAGTTTTCCGGGACAGCCCTTTTATGGCTACACCTTC
>TRBV7-9|TRBJ1-1|.|.
CASSPEGWLDTEAFF
TGTGCCAGCAGCCCCGAGGGGTGGTTGGACACTGAAGCTTTCTTT
>TRBV20-1|TRBJ2-1|TRBD2|.
CSARVPSGRPPEQFF
TGCAGTGCTAGAGTACCCAGCGGGAGGCCCCCTGAGCAGTTCTTC
>TRBV28|TRBJ1-1|.|.
CETQGQGEAFF
TGTGAGACCCAGGGGCAAGGTGAAGCTTTCTTT
>TRBV12-5|TRBJ2-1|.|many
CASGLVLGADNEQFF
TGTGCTAGTGGTTTGGTACTGGGGGCCGACAATGAGCAGTTCTTC
>TRBV30|TRBJ2-1|.|many
CAWSVDASSYNEQFF
TGTGCCTGGAGTGTCGACGCTAGCTCCTACAATGAGCAGTTCTTC
>TRBV2|TRBJ1-1|.|many
CASSLAAEAFF
TGTGCCAGCAGTCTGGCCGCTGAAGCTTTCTTT
>TRBV20-1|TRBJ2-2|TRBD2|many
CSAKMASGSPGELFF
TGCAGTGCTAAAATGGCTAGCGGGAGCCCCGGGGAGCTGTTTTTT
>TRBV5-1|TRBJ2-5|TRBD2|few
CASSLGLGGSVVETQYF
TGCGCCAGCAGCTTGGGTCTCGGCGGGAGTGTTGTTGAGACCCAGTACTTC
>TRBV7-6|TRBJ2-1|TRBD2|few
CASSSTSGLSSYNEQFF
TGTGCCAGCAGCTCGACTAGCGGGCTGAGCTCCTACAATGAGCAGTTCTTC
>TRBV10-3|TRBJ1-1|.|many
CAIRAPGMTEAFF
TGTGCCATCAGGGCCCCAGGGATGACCGAAGCTTTCTTT
>TRBV20-1|TRBJ1-5|.|few
CSASSAGLVNQPQHF
TGCAGTGCTAGTTCGGCCGGGTTAGTAAATCAGCCCCAGCATTTT
>TRBV28|TRBJ1-1|.|many
CASSLGSGFEAFF
TGTGCCAGCAGTTTAGGCAGCGGGTTCGAAGCTTTCTTT
>TRBV2|TRBJ1-1|TRBD1|many
CASGAGGLPYTEAFF
TGTGCCAGCGGGGCAGGGGGTCTACCTTATACTGAAGCTTTCTTT
>TRBV11-2|TRBJ2-3|.|many
CASSPPPGRAPDTQYF
TGTGCCAGCAGCCCTCCACCAGGACGGGCCCCAGATACGCAGTATTTT
>TRBV30|TRBJ2-5|TRBD2|many
CAWSEGLPHF
TGTGCCTGGAGTGAGGGACTACCGCACTTC
>TRBV2|TRBJ2-5|.|few
CASTRERTVQETQYF
TGTGCCAGCACCCGGGAAAGGACAGTCCAAGAGACCCAGTACTTC
>TRBV28|TRBJ1-2|.|many
CASAPGTADYGYTF
TGTGCCAGCGCTCCAGGGACGGCGGACTATGGCTACACCTTC
>TRBV27|TRBJ2-7|.|.
CASSLTTQGEQYF
TGTGCCAGCAGCCTTACGACCCAGGGCGAGCAGTACTTC
>TRBV7-9|TRBJ1-1|.|few
CASSLGAENTEAFF
TGTGCCAGCAGCTTAGGGGCGGAGAACACTGAAGCTTTCTTT
>TRBV12-3/TRBV12-4|TRBJ2-7|.|many
CASSPQRTDSYEQYF
TGTGCCAGCAGTCCCCAGCGGACTGACTCCTACGAGCAGTACTTC
>TRBV24-1|TRBJ2-2|TRBD1|.
CATSDSRSGTGGTGELFF
TGTGCCACCAGTGATTCCCGATCCGGGACAGGGGGCACCGGGGAGCTGTTTTTT
>TRBV30|TRBJ2-1|TRBD2|many
CAWSAGTSGSYEQFF
TGTGCCTGGAGTGCTGGGACTAGCGGGAGCTATGAGCAGTTCTTC
>TRBV7-9|TRBJ2-3|TRBD2|many
CASSRLAADTQYF
TGTGCCAGCAGCCGACTAGCGGCAGATACGCAGTATTTT
>TRBV20-1|TRBJ2-3|TRBD2|many
CSAGSGKGADTQYF
TGCAGTGCGGGGAGCGGGAAGGGTGCAGATACGCAGTATTTT
>TRBV12-3/TRBV12-4|TRBJ1-5|TRBD1|many
CASIMTGVNQPQHF
TGTGCCAGCATTATGACAGGGGTCAATCAGCCCCAGCATTTT
>TRBV7-9|TRBJ1-1|.|.
CASSLEGGVNTEAFF
TGTGCCAGCAGCTTAGAGGGTGGAGTGAACACTGAAGCTTTCTTT
>TRBV5-1|TRBJ2-2|.|many
CASSVPGHRNTGELFF
TGCGCCAGCAGCGTCCCGGGACATAGGAACACCGGGGAGCTGTTTTTT
>TRBV12-5|TRBJ2-3|.|.
CASGLVTFGRTVHTDTQYF
TGTGCTAGTGGTTTGGTAACCTTTGGACGGACCGTACACACAGATACGCAGTATTTT
>TRBV7-8|TRBJ1-1|TRBD1|few
CASSLVEPGGAGTEAFF
TGTGCCAGCAGCTTGGTAGAACCAGGGGGCGCGGGGACTGAAGCTTTCTTT
>TRBV5-6|TRBJ2-7|.|.
CASSFVAYEQYF
TGTGCCAGCAGCTTTGTCGCCTACGAGCAGTACTTC
>TRBV2|TRBJ1-1|.|many
CASSREGTLNTEAFF
TGTGCCAGCAGCCGGGAGGGAACTCTGAACACTGAAGCTTTCTTT
>TRBV6-5|TRBJ2-7|.|.
CASSYSFYEQYF
TGTGCCAGCAGTTACTCCTTCTACGAGCAGTACTTC
>TRBV7-8|TRBJ2-3|.|many
CASSSGVDTQYF
TGTGCCAGCAGCTCCGGGGTGGATACGCAGTATTTT
>TRBV30|TRBJ1-1|.|many
CAWRRWDGEGGAFF
TGTGCCTGGCGCCGCTGGGACGGCGAAGGAGGCGCTTTCTTT
>TRBV6-1|TRBJ2-3|TRBD2|many
CASSPPGTSLTDTQYF
TGTGCCAGCAGTCCTCCCGGGACTAGTCTCACAGATACGCAGTATTTT